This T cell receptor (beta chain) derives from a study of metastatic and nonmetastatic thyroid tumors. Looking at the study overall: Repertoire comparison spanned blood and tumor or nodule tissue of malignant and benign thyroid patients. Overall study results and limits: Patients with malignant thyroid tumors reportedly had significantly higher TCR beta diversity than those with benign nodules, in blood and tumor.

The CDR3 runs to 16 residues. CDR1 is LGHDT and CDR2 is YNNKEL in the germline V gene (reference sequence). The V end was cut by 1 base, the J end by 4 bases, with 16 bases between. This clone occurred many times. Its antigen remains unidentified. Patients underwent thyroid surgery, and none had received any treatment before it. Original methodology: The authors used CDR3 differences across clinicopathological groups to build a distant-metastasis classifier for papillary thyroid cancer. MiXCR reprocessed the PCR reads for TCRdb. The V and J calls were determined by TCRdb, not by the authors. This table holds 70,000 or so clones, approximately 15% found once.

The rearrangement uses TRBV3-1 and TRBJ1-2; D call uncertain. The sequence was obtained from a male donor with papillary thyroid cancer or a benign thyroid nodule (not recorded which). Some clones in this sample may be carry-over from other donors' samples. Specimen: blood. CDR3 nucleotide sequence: TGTGCCAGCAGCCAAGCGCTAGATGGCACGGGCTATGGCTACACCTTC. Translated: CASSQALDGTGYGYTF.